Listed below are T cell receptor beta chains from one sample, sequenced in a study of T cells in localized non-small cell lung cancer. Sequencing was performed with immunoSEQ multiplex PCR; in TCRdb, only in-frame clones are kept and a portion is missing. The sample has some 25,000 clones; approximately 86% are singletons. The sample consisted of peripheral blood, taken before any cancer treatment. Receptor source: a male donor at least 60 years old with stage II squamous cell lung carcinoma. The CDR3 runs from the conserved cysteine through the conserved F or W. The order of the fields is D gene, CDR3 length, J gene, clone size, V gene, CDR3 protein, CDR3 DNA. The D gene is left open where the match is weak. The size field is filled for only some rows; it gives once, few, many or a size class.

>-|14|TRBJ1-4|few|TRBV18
CASSPQGRREKLFF
TGTGCCAGCTCACCACAGGGGCGACGGGAAAAACTGTTTTTT
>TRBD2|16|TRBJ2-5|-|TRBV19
CASSIGGLAGQETQYF
TGTGCCAGTAGTATTGGGGGACTAGCGGGACAAGAGACCCAGTACTTC
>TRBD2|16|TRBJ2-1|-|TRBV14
CASSQGTSGSSYEQFF
TGTGCCAGCAGCCAAGGGACTAGCGGGAGTAGCTATGAGCAGTTCTTC
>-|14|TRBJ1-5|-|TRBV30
CAWSVGNSNQPQHF
TGTGCCTGGAGTGTAGGGAATAGCAATCAGCCCCAGCATTTT
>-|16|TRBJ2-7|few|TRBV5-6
CASSSVKGDGTYEQYF
TGTGCCAGCAGCTCGGTGAAGGGAGATGGGACCTACGAGCAGTACTTC
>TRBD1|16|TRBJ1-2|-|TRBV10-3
CAISYPTGGSNYGYTF
TGTGCCATCAGCTATCCGACAGGGGGCTCTAACTATGGCTACACCTTC
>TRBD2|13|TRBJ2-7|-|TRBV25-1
CASSAGGAYEQYF
TGTGCCAGCAGTGCGGGGGGAGCCTACGAGCAGTACTTC
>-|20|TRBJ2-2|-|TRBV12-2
CASRLAPRLAGGLLSGELFF
TGTGCAAGTCGCTTAGCACCCCGACTAGCGGGGGGGCTGTTGTCCGGGGAGCTGTTTTTT
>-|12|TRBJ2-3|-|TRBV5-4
CASSSSADTQYF
TGTGCCAGCAGCTCGTCCGCAGATACGCAGTATTTT
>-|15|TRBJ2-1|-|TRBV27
CASSPTQLLGTEQFF
TGTGCCAGCAGTCCGACCCAACTTCTAGGGACTGAGCAGTTCTTC
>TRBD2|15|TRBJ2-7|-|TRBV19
CASSPQRSGGYEQYF
TGTGCCAGTAGTCCTCAGCGTAGCGGGGGATACGAGCAGTACTTC
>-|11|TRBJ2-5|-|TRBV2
CAVPIGETQYF
TGTGCCGTTCCAATAGGGGAGACCCAGTACTTC
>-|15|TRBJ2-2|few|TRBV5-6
CASSYGGTNTGELFF
TGTGCCAGCAGCTACGGGGGCACGAACACCGGGGAGCTGTTTTTT
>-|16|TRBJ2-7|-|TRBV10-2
CASSESKVGQHHEQYF
TGCGCCAGCAGTGAGTCGAAGGTAGGGCAACACCACGAGCAGTACTTC
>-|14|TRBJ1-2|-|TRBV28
CASSLSNRAYGYTF
TGTGCCAGCAGTTTATCAAACAGGGCATATGGCTACACCTTC
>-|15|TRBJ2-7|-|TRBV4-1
CASSEDRRLTTEQYF
TGCGCCAGCAGCGAAGATCGAAGGTTAACAACAGAGCAGTACTTC
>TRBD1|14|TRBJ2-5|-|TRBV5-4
CASSPGQAQETQYF
TGTGCCAGCAGCCCGGGACAGGCACAAGAGACCCAGTACTTC
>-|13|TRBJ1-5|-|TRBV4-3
CASSQDSNQPQHF
TGCGCCAGCAGCCAAGATTCTAATCAGCCCCAGCATTTT
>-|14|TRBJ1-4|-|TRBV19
CASSISAVGEKLFF
TGTGCCAGTAGTATTTCGGCAGTCGGGGAAAAACTGTTTTTT
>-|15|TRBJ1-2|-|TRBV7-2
CASSFPGGGVHGYTF
TGTGCCAGCAGCTTCCCCGGAGGGGGGGTCCATGGCTACACCTTC
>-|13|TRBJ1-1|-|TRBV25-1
CASTPGNPSEAFF
TGTGCCAGCACCCCCGGGAACCCCAGTGAAGCTTTCTTT
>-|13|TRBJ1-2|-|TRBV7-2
CASSSGTFYGYTF
TGTGCCAGCAGCTCCGGGACTTTCTATGGCTACACCTTC
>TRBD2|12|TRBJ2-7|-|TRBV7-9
CASSYRAGVSYF
TGTGCCAGCAGCTACCGAGCGGGAGTGTCGTACTTC
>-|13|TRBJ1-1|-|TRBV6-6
CASSTIAGTRAFF
TGTGCCAGCAGTACGATCGCAGGGACGCGAGCTTTCTTT
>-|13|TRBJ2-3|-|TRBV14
CASSQDWVDTQYF
TGTGCCAGCAGCCAAGATTGGGTAGATACGCAGTATTTT
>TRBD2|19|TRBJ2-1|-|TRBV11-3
CASSSWTSGGPSSYNEQFF
TGTGCCAGCAGCTCTTGGACTAGCGGGGGGCCTAGCTCCTACAATGAGCAGTTCTTC
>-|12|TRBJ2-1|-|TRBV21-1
CASSKRSGEQFF
TGTGCCAGCAGCAAAAGAAGTGGGGAGCAGTTCTTC
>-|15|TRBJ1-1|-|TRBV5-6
CASSLRGAEANGAFF
TGTGCCAGCAGCTTGCGCGGAGCGGAGGCGAATGGAGCTTTCTTT
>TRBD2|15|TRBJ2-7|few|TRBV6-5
CASSYGGSSSHEQYF
TGTGCCAGCAGTTACGGCGGGAGTAGCAGCCACGAGCAGTACTTC
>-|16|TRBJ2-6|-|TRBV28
CASSLWGRSGANVLTF
TGTGCCAGCAGTTTATGGGGTCGGTCGGGGGCCAACGTCCTGACTTTC
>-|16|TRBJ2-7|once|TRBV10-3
CAISEGSSASAYEQYF
TGTGCCATCAGTGAGGGTTCTTCGGCTAGCGCCTACGAGCAGTACTTC
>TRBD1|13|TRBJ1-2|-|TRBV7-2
CASSRTGGYGYTF
TGTGCCAGCAGCCGGACAGGGGGCTATGGCTACACCTTC
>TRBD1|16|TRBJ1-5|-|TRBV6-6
CASSSSGTGSNQPQHF
TGTGCCAGCAGTTCCTCCGGGACAGGGAGCAATCAGCCCCAGCATTTT
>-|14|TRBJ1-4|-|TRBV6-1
CASKKRNLNEKLFF
TGTGCCAGCAAGAAGAGGAACCTTAATGAAAAACTGTTTTTT
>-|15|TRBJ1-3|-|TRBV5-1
CASSPDSGGGNTIYF
TGCGCCAGCAGCCCCGATTCGGGGGGTGGAAACACCATATATTTT
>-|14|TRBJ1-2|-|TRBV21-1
CASIRTGANYGYTF
TGTGCCAGCATAAGGACAGGGGCGAACTATGGCTACACCTTC
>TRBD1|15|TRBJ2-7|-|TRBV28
CASSLPGQGAGEQYF
TGTGCCAGCAGTCTCCCGGGACAGGGGGCCGGGGAGCAGTACTTC
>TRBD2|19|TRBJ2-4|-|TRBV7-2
CASSPSSSGGFLAKNIQYF
TGTGCCAGCAGTCCAAGCTCTAGCGGGGGTTTTCTAGCCAAAAACATTCAGTACTTC
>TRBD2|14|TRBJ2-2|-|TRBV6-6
CASSPIAGGGELFF
TGTGCCAGCAGCCCAATAGCGGGAGGGGGGGAGCTGTTTTTT
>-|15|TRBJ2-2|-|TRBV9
CASSVGSVAAGELFF
TGTGCCAGCAGCGTAGGGTCCGTAGCGGCCGGGGAGCTGTTTTTT
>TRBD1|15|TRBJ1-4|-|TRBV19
CASRRDRASGEKLFF
TGTGCCAGTAGAAGAGACAGGGCCTCCGGCGAAAAACTGTTTTTT